This TCR beta chain comes out of a study of T cells and Merkel cell carcinoma outcomes. Comment on this clone: No antigen is known for it.

The V gene lost 4 bases and the J gene lost 8 bases, with 18 bases spanning the gap. Germline lookup yields CDR1 MDHEN and CDR2 SYDVKM. This CDR3 has 15 residues. Clones were sequenced by immunoSEQ multiplex PCR, and TCRdb holds only the in-frame ones, with some missing. The sample includes about 19,000 clones, over 75% of them seen just once. General observations from the study: Repertoire plus T-cell density reportedly predicted Merkel cell carcinoma outcomes.

The source is a human donor with Merkel cell carcinoma. The source material was tumor tissue from Merkel cell carcinoma. The chain combines TRBV28 with TRBJ1-5; a weak D match, TRBD1 (5 bases). The CDR3 loop reads CASSSGRSVFEPQHF. The CDR3 DNA sequence: TGTGCCAGCAGTTCGGGGCGCTCCGTTTTTGAGCCCCAGCATTTT.